This T cell receptor (beta chain) originates from a study of long-term antiretroviral therapy in people with HIV. Study-level findings and limits: Even long-term ART left TRB diversity below transplant donor controls, despite gains. Blood collection from about 2004 to 2018 possibly occurred under older ART regimens.

This clone was seen a few times. What it binds is not known. The CDR3 loop spans 13 amino acids. V was pared by 1 base and J by 3 bases, with 6 bases between. Germline V CDR1 and CDR2: SGHTA, FQGTGA. Version v3.0 of the immunoSEQ assay was performed at survey level. Sequencing was performed with immunoSEQ multiplex PCR; in TCRdb, only in-frame clones are kept and a portion is missing. The sample records 20,000 to 25,000 clones, approximately 81% being singletons. This receptor was obtained from a man aged 40-49 years with HIV. The sequenced sample was unsorted PBMCs, obtained 2.4 years after starting antiretroviral therapy. The chain recombines TRBV7-3 with TRBJ1-1; D remains ambiguous. The CDR3 sequence is CASSLIRDTEAFF. For the CDR3, the DNA is TGTGCCAGCAGCTTAATCCGGGACACTGAAGCTTTCTTT. The full variable domain, with the rest looked up from reference TRBV7-3 and TRBJ1-1, is GAGVSQTPSNKVTEKGKYVELRCDPISGHTALYWYRQSLGQGPEFLIYFQGTGAADDSGLPNDRFFAVRPEGSVSTLKIQRTERGDSAVYLCASSLIRDTEAFFGQGTRLTVV.